This TCR beta chain appears in the sequencing data of a study of blood T cell repertoires in COVID-19. The CDR3 has 15 residues. Trimming took 6 bases from V and 0 from J, leaving 12 bases between them. CDR1 is SGHAT and CDR2 is FQDESV in the germline V gene (reference sequence). Study processing details: Amplification from reference gene primers served as the basis for estimated nucleated cell counts. Sequencing used immunoSEQ multiplex PCR; TCRdb keeps in-frame clones, though not all of them. V and J calls and clone size are copied from that table; D and trimming were computed from the DNA. The sample has 110,000 to 150,000 clones, roughly 86% seen once.

This chain connects TRBV11-1 to TRBJ2-1; tentative D call: TRBD2 (5 bases). Sequenced input: peripheral blood. The receptor was isolated from a man in his 70s with acute or convalescent COVID-19. The CDR3: CASRLVSSSYNEQFF. DNA of the CDR3: TGTGCCAGCAGACTAGTGTCGAGCTCCTACAATGAGCAGTTCTTC.